This TCR beta chain was recorded in a study of Ad26.COV2.S vaccination and SARS-CoV-2 variants. Regarding the study as a whole: After vaccination, substantial breadth of spike-specific CD8+ and CD4+ responses was reported.

This clone was counted a few times. Its antigen is unidentified. Germline V gene lookup returns CDR1 SGHKS and CDR2 YYEKEE (reference sequence). The junction had 10 bases not matched to a gene; V was cut back by 7 bases and J by 4 bases. The CDR3 is 15 residues long. The assay was immunoSEQ multiplex PCR, and TCRdb's table has in-frame clones only and misses some. In the table there are 100,000 or so clones, around three quarters of which are singletons. J is TRBJ1-2 and V is TRBV5-5; TRBD1 aligns across 10 bases. The receptor was isolated from a human donor who had recovered from COVID-19. This material consisted of peripheral blood, taken after recovery from COVID-19. The CDR3 coding sequence is TGTGCCAGCCGCACCGGGACAGGGGACTTCTATGGCTACACCTTC. This codes for CASRTGTGDFYGYTF. Full variable domain (missing parts from reference TRBV5-5 and TRBJ1-2): DAGVTQSPTHLIKTRGQQVTLRCSPISGHKSVSWYQQVLGQGPQFIFQYYEKEERGRGNFPDRFSARQFPNYSSELNVNALLLGDSALYLCASRTGTGDFYGYTFGSGTRLTVV.